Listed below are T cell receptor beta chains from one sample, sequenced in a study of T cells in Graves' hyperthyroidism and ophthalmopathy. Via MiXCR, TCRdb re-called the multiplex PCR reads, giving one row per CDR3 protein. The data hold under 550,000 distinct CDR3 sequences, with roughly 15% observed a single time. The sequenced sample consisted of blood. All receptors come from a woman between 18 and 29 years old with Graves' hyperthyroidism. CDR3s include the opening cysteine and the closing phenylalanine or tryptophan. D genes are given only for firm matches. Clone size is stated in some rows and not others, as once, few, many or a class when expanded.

DNA: TGTGCCAGCAGTTTAGACATAAGATCGACAGGGAATGAGCAGTTCTTC
CDR3: CASSLDIRSTGNEQFF
size: many
D: TRBD1
J: TRBJ2-1
V: TRBV28

DNA: TGCGCCAGCAGCCAAGGCGAGGACAGGGAGAAGGAGCAGTACTTC
CDR3: CASSQGEDREKEQYF
size: NA
D: TRBD1
J: TRBJ2-7
V: TRBV4-3

DNA: TGTGCCTGGAGTCGAGACGCCAACACTGAAGCTTTCTTT
CDR3: CAWSRDANTEAFF
size: many
D: NA
J: TRBJ1-1
V: TRBV30

DNA: TGTGCCACAGGACGGGACTCGGATTCACCCCTCCACTTT
CDR3: CATGRDSDSPLHF
size: many
D: NA
J: TRBJ1-6
V: TRBV10-3

DNA: TGTGCCAGCAGCCGATCGTCCCAAGAGACCCAGTACTTC
CDR3: CASSRSSQETQYF
size: NA
D: NA
J: TRBJ2-5
V: TRBV9

DNA: TGTGCCAGCAGCCAGACTAGCGGGAGTCTCTACGAGCAGTACTTC
CDR3: CASSQTSGSLYEQYF
size: many
D: TRBD2
J: TRBJ2-7
V: TRBV28

DNA: TGCGCCACCCAGGGGGCCGTCACCGGGGAGCTGTTTTTT
CDR3: CATQGAVTGELFF
size: NA
D: TRBD1
J: TRBJ2-2
V: TRBV5-1

DNA: TGCACCCAGATGAGGGAGTGGACTAGCGAGCAGTACTTC
CDR3: CTQMREWTSEQYF
size: many
D: TRBD2
J: TRBJ2-7
V: TRBV29-1

DNA: TGTGCCAGCAGCTTAGATAGGGGCCCCGTCTACGAGCAGTACTTC
CDR3: CASSLDRGPVYEQYF
size: many
D: NA
J: TRBJ2-7
V: TRBV7-2

DNA: TGTGCCAGCAGCTTAGACAGGGCCGTGGAAAAACTGTTTTTT
CDR3: CASSLDRAVEKLFF
size: many
D: NA
J: TRBJ1-4
V: TRBV11-2

DNA: TGTGCCAGTAGGAAGGAGGACAGGGGAAGAACCGGGGAGCTGTTTTTT
CDR3: CASRKEDRGRTGELFF
size: NA
D: TRBD1
J: TRBJ2-2
V: TRBV19

DNA: TGCGCCAGCCGACGGGACCCGAGCGGGGGTCCAGATACGCAGTATTTT
CDR3: CASRRDPSGGPDTQYF
size: NA
D: TRBD2
J: TRBJ2-3
V: TRBV5-1

DNA: TGTGCCAGCAGCTTGGTCGGACTAGCGACAGAGACCCAGTACTTC
CDR3: CASSLVGLATETQYF
size: NA
D: TRBD2
J: TRBJ2-5
V: TRBV5-4

DNA: TGTGCCAGCAGCCCCTCGGGGACAAGTGGCGAGCAGTACTTC
CDR3: CASSPSGTSGEQYF
size: many
D: NA
J: TRBJ2-7
V: TRBV28

DNA: TGTGCCAGCAGCTTGATGCAAGCTAATTCACCCCTCCACTTT
CDR3: CASSLMQANSPLHF
size: NA
D: NA
J: TRBJ1-6
V: TRBV5-5

DNA: TGTGCCAGCAGTGAAGGAAGTTTACAGGGCATGAACACTGAAGCTTTCTTT
CDR3: CASSEGSLQGMNTEAFF
size: many
D: NA
J: TRBJ1-1
V: TRBV6-1

DNA: TGTGCCAGCAGCCCCGGGACTAGCGGGCCCCAAGAGACCCAGTACTTC
CDR3: CASSPGTSGPQETQYF
size: NA
D: TRBD2
J: TRBJ2-5
V: TRBV11-1

DNA: TGCGCCAGCAAGTCACGGCAGAACACAGATACGCAGTATTTT
CDR3: CASKSRQNTDTQYF
size: NA
D: NA
J: TRBJ2-3
V: TRBV5-1

DNA: TGTGCCACCAGTGATTCGAGGACTAGCGGGAGCTACGAGCAGTACTTC
CDR3: CATSDSRTSGSYEQYF
size: many
D: TRBD2
J: TRBJ2-7
V: TRBV24-1

DNA: TGTGCCAGCAGTCGGGACAGCACCACTGAAGCTTTCTTT
CDR3: CASSRDSTTEAFF
size: many
D: TRBD1
J: TRBJ1-1
V: TRBV28

DNA: TGTGCCAGCAGCCCCCCGAGGGTTGCAAAGGCTTTCTTT
CDR3: CASSPPRVAKAFF
size: NA
D: NA
J: TRBJ1-1
V: TRBV9

DNA: TGTGCTAGTGGGTCAGGTAGCAATCAGCCCCAGCATTTT
CDR3: CASGSGSNQPQHF
size: few
D: NA
J: TRBJ1-5
V: TRBV12-5

DNA: TGTGCCAGCAGTCAAGAGTTTAACTACAATGAGCAGTTCTTC
CDR3: CASSQEFNYNEQFF
size: many
D: NA
J: TRBJ2-1
V: TRBV28

DNA: TGTGCCAGCAGCCCCCCGGGACTAGCGGGAGGTGGAGAGCAGTTCTTC
CDR3: CASSPPGLAGGGEQFF
size: NA
D: TRBD2
J: TRBJ2-1
V: TRBV7-9

DNA: TGTGCCAGCAGTGAGGGGACAGGGGGCGGCTACACCTTC
CDR3: CASSEGTGGGYTF
size: few
D: TRBD1
J: TRBJ1-2
V: TRBV2

DNA: TGTGCCAGCGGCTACGGGGACCTAAAAGGATCTGGAAACACCATATATTTT
CDR3: CASGYGDLKGSGNTIYF
size: few
D: NA
J: TRBJ1-3
V: TRBV28

DNA: TGTGCCAGCAGTACTACCTTTGTAAGGACGGGTAATCAGCCCCAGCATTTT
CDR3: CASSTTFVRTGNQPQHF
size: many
D: NA
J: TRBJ1-5
V: TRBV12-3/TRBV12-4

DNA: TGTGCCAGTAGTATCCAGGGTTCAGGTGGCTACACCTTC
CDR3: CASSIQGSGGYTF
size: NA
D: NA
J: TRBJ1-2
V: TRBV19

DNA: TGCGCCAGCAGACTAGAGACAGGGGGCTTCCCTGAAGCTTTCTTT
CDR3: CASRLETGGFPEAFF
size: many
D: TRBD1
J: TRBJ1-1
V: TRBV5-1

DNA: TGTGCCAGCAGCTTAGGGGGCCACCCCTACAATGAGCAGTTCTTC
CDR3: CASSLGGHPYNEQFF
size: many
D: NA
J: TRBJ2-1
V: TRBV7-9

DNA: TGTGCCAGCAGTGAAATTCCCGAGCAGTACTTC
CDR3: CASSEIPEQYF
size: many
D: NA
J: TRBJ2-7
V: TRBV6-1

DNA: TGTGCCAGCTCACCACAGTCCAGGGCACAAGAGACCCAGTACTTC
CDR3: CASSPQSRAQETQYF
size: NA
D: NA
J: TRBJ2-5
V: TRBV18

DNA: TGTGCCAGCAGTTTCGGGGTTGGGTGGAGTAATGAAAAACTGTTTTTT
CDR3: CASSFGVGWSNEKLFF
size: NA
D: NA
J: TRBJ1-4
V: TRBV12-3/TRBV12-4

DNA: TGTGCCAGCAACAAGCCGGGCCAACGCATCGATACGCAGTATTTT
CDR3: CASNKPGQRIDTQYF
size: many
D: NA
J: TRBJ2-3
V: TRBV7-9

DNA: TGCGCCAGCAGCCCGTGGGCGAACTATGGCTACACCTTC
CDR3: CASSPWANYGYTF
size: few
D: NA
J: TRBJ1-2
V: TRBV5-1

DNA: TGTGCCAGCAGACAGGACAGTGGAAATGAGCAGTTCTTC
CDR3: CASRQDSGNEQFF
size: many
D: NA
J: TRBJ2-1
V: TRBV6-1

DNA: TGTGCCAGCAGTTACGGAGGGGGCAGGGGGTCGGTAGATTCACCCCTCCACTTT
CDR3: CASSYGGGRGSVDSPLHF
size: NA
D: TRBD1
J: TRBJ1-6
V: TRBV6-5

DNA: TGCAGTGCTAGAAAAACTAGTAATGGGGAGCTGTTTTTT
CDR3: CSARKTSNGELFF
size: many
D: NA
J: TRBJ2-2
V: TRBV20-1

DNA: TGTGCCAGCAGTTACGACAGGGGGGATTCACCCCTCCACTTT
CDR3: CASSYDRGDSPLHF
size: many
D: TRBD1
J: TRBJ1-6
V: TRBV6-1

DNA: TGCGCCAGCAGTGAGGGATCGGGCAATGAGCAGTTCTTC
CDR3: CASSEGSGNEQFF
size: many
D: NA
J: TRBJ2-1
V: TRBV10-1

DNA: TGCAGTGCTAGAGATCCAGGACAGTATGAAGCTTTCTTT
CDR3: CSARDPGQYEAFF
size: NA
D: NA
J: TRBJ1-1
V: TRBV20-1

DNA: TGTGCCAGCAGTTCCCGGACTAGCGGGATCCCGTCGCCGGGGCAAGAGACCCAGTACTTC
CDR3: CASSSRTSGIPSPGQETQYF
size: many
D: TRBD2
J: TRBJ2-5
V: TRBV27